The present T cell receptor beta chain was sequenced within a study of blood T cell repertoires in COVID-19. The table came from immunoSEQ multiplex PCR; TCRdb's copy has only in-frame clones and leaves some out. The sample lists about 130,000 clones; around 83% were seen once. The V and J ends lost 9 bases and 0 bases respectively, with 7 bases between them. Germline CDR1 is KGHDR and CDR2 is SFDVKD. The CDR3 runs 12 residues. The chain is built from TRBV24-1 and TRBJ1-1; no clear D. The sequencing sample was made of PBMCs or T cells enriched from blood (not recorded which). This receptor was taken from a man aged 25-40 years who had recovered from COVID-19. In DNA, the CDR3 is TGTGCCACCCGTGGAGTGAACACTGAAGCTTTCTTT. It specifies CATRGVNTEAFF.